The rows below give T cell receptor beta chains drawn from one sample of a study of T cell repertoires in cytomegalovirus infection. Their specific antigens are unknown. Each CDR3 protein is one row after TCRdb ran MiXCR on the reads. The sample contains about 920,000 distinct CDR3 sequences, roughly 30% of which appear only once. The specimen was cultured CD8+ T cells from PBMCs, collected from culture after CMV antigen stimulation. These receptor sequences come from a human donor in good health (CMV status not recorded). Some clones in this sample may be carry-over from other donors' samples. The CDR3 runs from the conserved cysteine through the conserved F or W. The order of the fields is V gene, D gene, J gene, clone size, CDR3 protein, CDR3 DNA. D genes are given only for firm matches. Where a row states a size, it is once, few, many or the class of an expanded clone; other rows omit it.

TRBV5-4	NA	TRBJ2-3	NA	CASSFRLSVPFNTQYF	TGTGCCAGCAGCTTTAGATTGTCGGTCCCCTTTAATACGCAGTATTTT
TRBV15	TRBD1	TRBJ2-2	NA	CATSRLTGGATGELFF	TGTGCCACCAGCAGGTTAACAGGGGGCGCGACCGGGGAGCTGTTTTTT
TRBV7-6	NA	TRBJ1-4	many	CASSSKGQTFNEKLFF	TGTGCCAGCAGCTCCAAAGGACAGACCTTTAATGAAAAACTGTTTTTT
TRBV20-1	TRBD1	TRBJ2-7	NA	CSAWTGPYEQYF	TGCAGTGCTTGGACAGGGCCCTACGAGCAGTACTTC
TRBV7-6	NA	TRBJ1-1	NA	CASRLDGRDTEAFF	TGTGCCAGCAGACTGGACGGTCGGGACACTGAAGCTTTCTTT
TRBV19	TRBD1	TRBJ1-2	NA	CASSILQGAQSGYTF	TGTGCCAGTAGTATCCTTCAGGGGGCGCAGAGTGGCTACACCTTC
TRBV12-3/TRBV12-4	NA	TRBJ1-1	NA	CASSLALSHTEAFF	TGTGCCAGCAGTTTAGCGTTGTCACACACTGAAGCTTTCTTT
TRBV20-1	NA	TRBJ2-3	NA	CSASVRGATDTQYF	TGCAGTGCTAGCGTAAGGGGCGCAACAGATACGCAGTATTTT
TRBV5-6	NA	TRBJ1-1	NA	CASSSIGPNEAFF	TGTGCCAGCAGCTCAATTGGACCAAATGAAGCTTTCTTT
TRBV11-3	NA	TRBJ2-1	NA	CASSTFLGSESYNEQFF	TGTGCCAGCAGCACTTTCCTAGGGTCAGAATCCTACAATGAGCAGTTCTTC
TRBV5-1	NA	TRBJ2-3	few	CASSLSQRPTDTQYF	TGCGCCAGCAGCTTGAGTCAGCGCCCCACAGATACGCAGTATTTT
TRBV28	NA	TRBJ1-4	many	CASSPQGIHEKLFF	TGTGCCAGCAGTCCTCAGGGAATCCATGAAAAACTGTTTTTT
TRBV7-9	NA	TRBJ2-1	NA	CASSSSYPGQFF	TGTGCCAGCAGCTCGAGTTATCCGGGGCAGTTCTTC
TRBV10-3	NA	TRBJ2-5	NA	CVTSDGGEVETQYF	TGTGTCACCTCCGACGGCGGGGAGGTAGAGACCCAGTACTTC
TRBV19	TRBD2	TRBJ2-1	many	CASRGLDYNEQFF	TGTGCCAGTAGAGGACTAGATTACAATGAGCAGTTCTTC
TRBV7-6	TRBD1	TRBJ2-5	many	CASSPRPRDSQETQYF	TGTGCCAGCAGCCCGAGACCCCGGGACAGCCAAGAGACCCAGTACTTC
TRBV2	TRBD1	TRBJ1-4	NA	CASSRDRGGEKLFF	TGTGCCAGCAGTCGGGACAGGGGAGGGGAAAAACTGTTTTTT
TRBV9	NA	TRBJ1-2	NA	CASSPVDHGYTF	TGTGCCAGCAGCCCCGTGGACCATGGCTACACCTTC
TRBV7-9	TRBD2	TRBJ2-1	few	CASSLFDLRGKQFF	TGTGCCAGCAGCCTTTTCGATTTGCGGGGGAAGCAGTTCTTC
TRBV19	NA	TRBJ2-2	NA	CASTHDTGELFF	TGTGCCAGTACCCACGACACCGGGGAGCTGTTTTTT
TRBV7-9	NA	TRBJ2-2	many	CASSLRATRAGELFF	TGTGCCAGCAGCTTGAGGGCCACCCGGGCCGGGGAGCTGTTTTTT
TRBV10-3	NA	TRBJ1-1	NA	CAILGAENTVAFF	TGTGCCATCTTGGGGGCTGAGAACACTGTAGCTTTCTTT
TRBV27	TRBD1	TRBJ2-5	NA	CASRTGWPETQYF	TGTGCCAGCAGGACAGGGTGGCCAGAGACCCAGTACTTC
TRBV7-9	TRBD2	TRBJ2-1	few	CASSTGGINEQFF	TGTGCCAGCAGCACGGGGGGGATTAATGAGCAGTTCTTC
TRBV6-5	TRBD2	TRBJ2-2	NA	CASSYTSGGSYTGELFF	TGTGCCAGCAGTTACACTAGCGGGGGTTCCTACACCGGGGAGCTGTTTTTT
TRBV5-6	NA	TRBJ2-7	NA	CASSYGTGNEQYF	TGTGCCAGCAGCTATGGAACAGGGAACGAGCAGTACTTC
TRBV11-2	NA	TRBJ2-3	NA	CASSTGDPIKYF	TGTGCCAGCAGCACCGGGGACCCGATTAAGTATTTT
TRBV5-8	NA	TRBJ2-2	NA	CASSLQFGTSNTGELFF	TGTGCCAGCAGTTTGCAATTCGGGACGTCGAACACCGGGGAGCTGTTTTTT
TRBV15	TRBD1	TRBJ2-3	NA	CATSERGRPDTQYF	TGTGCCACCAGCGAGAGGGGGCGCCCAGATACGCAGTATTTT